Shown below are 19 T cell receptor beta chains from a single sample sequenced in a study of Ad26.COV2.S vaccination and SARS-CoV-2 variants (dated by TCRdb to the early 2020s). What the treatment or condition label conveys for this sample: 19 received Ad26.COV2.S at low or high dose, single or two shots; roughly five received placebo; per-sample allocation not given. For vaccine and placebo recipients, repertoires were sequenced using samples collected on day 63 after the first injection. Library generation was performed with the immunoSEQ multiplex PCR assay. In TCRdb, the immuneACCESS table is reduced to in-frame sequences with V and J assigned. These tables do not hold every clone; where another copy was compared, an unresolved V gene accounts for under half, and the others remain unexplained. The sample has 300,000 to 400,000 clones on record, 70% to 90% of them singletons. The ten top clones hold around a tenth of the sample.

The material sequenced was peripheral blood, taken in a trial of Ad26.COV2.S vaccine versus placebo. These TCRs come from a person aged 18-65 years who received the Ad26.COV2.S COVID-19 vaccine or a placebo.

The rearrangement joins TRBV28 to TRBJ1-2; no clear D. This CDR3 region has 12 residues. CDR1 MDHEN and CDR2 SYDVKM come from the germline V gene. Between the trimmed V and J ends, which lost 5 bases and 5 bases, there was a span of 9 bases. CDR3 nucleotides: TGTGCCAGCAGTACAGCTTCGTATGGCTACACCTTC. Its translation is CASSTASYGYTF.

Written as DNA, the CDR3 is TGCGCCAGCAGCCAAGCTCCAGGGCCTAATGAAAAACTGTTTTTT. Protein sequence: CASSQAPGPNEKLFF. The chain recombines TRBV4-1 with TRBJ1-4; TRBD1 might be the D (5 bases). The V and J ends lost 1 base and 3 bases respectively, with 9 bases between them. This CDR3 comprises 15 residues. CDR1 and CDR2 (germline): MGHRA, YSYEKL.

This clone was counted a few times. The chain carries TRBV9 and TRBJ1-2; D not resolved. The CDR3 spans 15 residues. CDR1 is SGDLS, CDR2 YYNGEE, per germline. V was shortened by 0 bases and J by 3 bases, with 12 bases between the two germline ends. In DNA form, the CDR3 reads TGTGCCAGCAGCGTAGTAGAAGACCCAGACTATGGCTACACCTTC. It translates to CASSVVEDPDYGYTF. Supplemented by reference TRBV9 and TRBJ1-2, the full variable domain reads DSGVTQTPKHLITATGQRVTLRCSPRSGDLSVYWYQQSLDQGLQFLIQYYNGEERAKGNILERFSAQQFPDLHSELNLSSLELGDSALYFCASSVVEDPDYGYTFGSGTRLTVV.

The rearrangement uses TRBV19 and TRBJ1-2; TRBD1 is a possible D gene (5 bases). Germline CDR1 LNHDA, CDR2 SQIVND (reference sequence). The CDR3 is made up of 15 amino acids. The V and J ends lost 6 bases and 2 bases respectively, with 16 bases between them. This CDR3 is CASRTPGTGNYGYTF. The CDR3 DNA reads as TGTGCCAGTAGGACCCCAGGGACGGGGAACTATGGCTACACCTTC.

This rearrangement joins TRBV7-9 to TRBJ1-1, with D hard to call. The germline CDR1 and CDR2 sequences are SEHNR and FQNEAQ (reference sequence). The CDR3 runs to 16 residues. V gave up 7 bases and J gave up 2 bases, with 20 bases separating them. The CDR3 region is CASTGGPQTLNTEAFF. The CDR3 region has the DNA TGTGCCAGCACCGGAGGGCCTCAGACCCTTAACACTGAAGCTTTCTTT.

The V gene is TRBV4-1, the J gene TRBJ2-3; no clear D. Germline V gene data show CDR1 as MGHRA and CDR2 as YSYEKL. This CDR3 spans 14 amino acids. The germline V and J ends were trimmed by 4 bases and 2 bases, with 10 bases remaining between them. In DNA, the CDR3 is TGCGCCAGCAGCCCTCTGGGGTACACAGATACGCAGTATTTT. This translates into CASSPLGYTDTQYF.

V is TRBV28 and J is TRBJ1-2, with no clear D. This CDR3 has 13 residues. Germline V gene lookup returns CDR1 MDHEN and CDR2 SYDVKM. Trimming stripped 3 bases from V and 8 bases from J, with 13 bases between. The CDR3 is CASSFIHDPGYTF. The CDR3 coding sequence is TGTGCCAGCAGTTTCATTCATGACCCCGGCTACACCTTC.

V is TRBV29-1 and J is TRBJ2-1; TRBD1 matches at 9 bases. The CDR3 spans 13 residues. Unmatched junction bases numbered 7, after V lost 8 bases and J lost 5 bases. Per the germline V gene, CDR1 is SQVTM and CDR2 is ANQGSEA. CDR3 protein: CSFWDRADNEQFF. DNA for the CDR3: TGCAGCTTTTGGGACAGGGCCGACAATGAGCAGTTCTTC.

This chain uses TRBV4-2 with TRBJ2-1; D is undetermined. The CDR3 sequence is 12 residues long. V was clipped by 1 base and J by 8 bases, with 6 bases between them. The germline CDR1 and CDR2 sequences are LGHNA and YNFKEQ. CDR3 nucleotide sequence: TGTGCCAGCAGCCAAGGTCCCGATGAGCAGTTCTTC. Translating it yields CASSQGPDEQFF.

The chain has TRBV6-2 or TRBV6-3 and TRBJ2-1; the match to TRBD2 covers 9 bases. The CDR3 length is 15 residues. Germline V lookup: CDR1 MNHEY, CDR2 SVGEGT. V trimming: 2 bases; J trimming: 1 base; junction bases outside the gene matches: 0. The CDR3 spells CASSYTSGSYNEQFF. DNA of the CDR3: TGTGCCAGCAGTTACACTAGCGGGTCCTACAATGAGCAGTTCTTC.

This chain joins TRBV10-3 and TRBJ1-1, with D tentatively TRBD1 (5 bases). Germline values: CDR1 ENHRY, CDR2 SYGVKD. V dropped 3 bases and J dropped 2 bases, with 13 bases sitting between them. The CDR3 totals 15 residues. CDR3 residues: CAISDFAGGNTEAFF. CDR3 bases: TGTGCCATCAGTGACTTTGCCGGGGGAAACACTGAAGCTTTCTTT.

Regarding this clone: Other DNA sequences in this specimen translate into the identical CDR3. V is TRBV3-1 (or the pseudogene TRBV3-2) and J is TRBJ1-2; tentatively, D is TRBD1 (5 bases). CDR1 and CDR2 from the germline V gene are LGHDT and YNNKEL (reference sequence). The CDR3 totals 13 residues. V was clipped by 1 base and J by 4 bases, with 7 bases between them. The CDR3 is CASSQGGTYGYTF. For the CDR3, the DNA is TGTGCCAGCAGCCAAGGGGGGACCTATGGCTACACCTTC.

J is TRBJ2-3 and V is TRBV5-4; D uncertain. Trimming pared 3 bases from V and 4 bases from J, leaving 9 bases between. The CDR3 consists of 13 residues. The germline V gene encodes CDR1 SGHNT and CDR2 YYREEE (reference sequence). Written as DNA, the CDR3 is TGTGCCAGCAGCTCCTCCGCCGCAGATACGCAGTATTTT. Protein: CASSSSAADTQYF.

This chain links TRBV20-1 with TRBJ2-5; 8 bases agree with TRBD2. CDR3 length: 17 amino acids. Germline-derived CDR1 and CDR2 are DFQATT and SNEGSKA (reference sequence). Trimming at V came to 3 bases and at J to 1 base, leaving 13 bases not matched to a gene. CDR3 region: CSASHSRLAGVQETQYF. The DNA for the CDR3 is TGCAGTGCTAGTCACTCCCGTCTAGCGGGCGTCCAAGAGACCCAGTACTTC.

The V and J genes are TRBV7-9 and TRBJ1-2, with D perhaps TRBD1 (6 bases). The germline V gene encodes CDR1 SEHNR and CDR2 FQNEAQ (reference sequence). This CDR3 region has 12 residues. The V and J ends lost 5 bases and 8 bases respectively, with 12 bases between them. The CDR3 DNA is TGTGCCAGCAGCCCACAGGGTCTGGGCTACACCTTC. Encoded protein: CASSPQGLGYTF.

V is TRBV5-4 and J is TRBJ1-2, with 9 bases identical to TRBD1. Germline trimming cut 2 bases from V and 2 bases from J; bases unmatched to any gene: 1. Germline V gene data show CDR1 as SGHNT and CDR2 as YYREEE (reference sequence). CDR3 length: 14 residues. The CDR3 is CASSLTGGNYGYTF. DNA for the CDR3: TGTGCCAGCAGCTTAACAGGGGGCAACTATGGCTACACCTTC.

This chain uses TRBV30 with TRBJ2-7, with 9 bases lining up with TRBD1. The CDR3 totals 13 residues. V was clipped by 2 bases and J by 5 bases; unmatched bases: 4. The germline CDR1 and CDR2 sequences are GTSNPN and SVGIG (reference sequence). CDR3 sequence (DNA): TGTGCCTGGAGTCGACAGGGGGTGCACGAGCAGTACTTC. It yields the protein CAWSRQGVHEQYF.

The J gene is TRBJ1-5, the V gene TRBV5-1; D remains ambiguous. CDR1 and CDR2 (germline): SGHRS, YFSETQ. This CDR3 has 13 amino acids. The germline V and J ends were trimmed by 3 bases and 4 bases, with 8 bases remaining between them. The CDR3 sequence: CASSSVPNQPQHF. The CDR3 DNA reads as TGCGCCAGCAGCTCGGTCCCTAATCAGCCCCAGCATTTT.

This clone appeared a single time. The V and J genes are TRBV4-1 and TRBJ2-3; no clear D gene. The germline CDR1 and CDR2 sequences are MGHRA and YSYEKL. V lost 1 base to trimming and J lost 2 bases, with 13 bases between them. This CDR3 is built from 16 residues. The CDR3 loop reads CASSQAWQETTDTQYF. The DNA for the CDR3 is TGCGCCAGCAGCCAAGCGTGGCAGGAGACCACAGATACGCAGTATTTT.